The clone carrying this T cell receptor beta chain occurred many times. Its specificity is unknown. Unique molecular identifiers tagged the TCR beta cDNA libraries. TCRdb redid the calling of the PCR reads with MiXCR, one entry per CDR3 protein. Of more than 500,000 distinct CDR3 sequences in the sample, around 31% were seen once. These data belong to a study of post-analysis software for immune sequencing data. Findings and limits, study-wide: Among five TRBV segments more frequent in patients than controls were TRBV5-6, TRBV5-1 and TRBV20-1.

V shed 1 base and J 7 bases; nucleotides not matched to a gene: 8. The CDR3 is made up of 15 amino acids. From germline, CDR1 is SGHTA and CDR2 FQGNSA. The sample was blood. The chain joins TRBV7-2 to TRBJ2-3; TRBD2 agrees at 7 bases. The TCR originated in a girl between 2 and 17 years old with multiple sclerosis. CDR3 loop: CASSLGGGFTNTQYF. CDR3 nucleotide sequence: TGTGCCAGCAGCTTAGGGGGGGGGTTCACGAATACGCAGTATTTT. Drawing the rest from reference TRBV7-2 and TRBJ2-3, the complete variable domain is GAGVSQSPSNKVTEKGKDVELRCDPISGHTALYWYRQSLGQGLEFLIYFQGNSAPDKSGLPSDRFSAERTGGSVSTLTIQRTQQEDSAVYLCASSLGGGFTNTQYFGPGTRLTVL.